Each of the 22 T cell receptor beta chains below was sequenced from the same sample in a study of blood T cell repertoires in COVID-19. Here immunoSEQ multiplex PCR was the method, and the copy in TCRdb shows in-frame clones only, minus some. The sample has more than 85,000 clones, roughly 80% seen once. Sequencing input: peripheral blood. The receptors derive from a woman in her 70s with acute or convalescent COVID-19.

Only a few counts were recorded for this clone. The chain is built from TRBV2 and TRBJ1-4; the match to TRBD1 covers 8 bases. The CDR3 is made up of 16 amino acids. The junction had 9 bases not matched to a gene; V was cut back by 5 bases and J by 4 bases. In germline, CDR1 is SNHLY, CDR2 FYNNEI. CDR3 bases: TGTGCCAGCAGTCTTCGACAGGGGAGGAGTAATGAAAAACTGTTTTTT. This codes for CASSLRQGRSNEKLFF. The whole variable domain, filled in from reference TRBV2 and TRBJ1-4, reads EPEVTQTPSHQVTQMGQEVILRCVPISNHLYFYWYRQILGQKVEFLVSFYNNEISEKSEIFDDQFSVERPDGSNFTLKIRSTKLEDSAMYFCASSLRQGRSNEKLFFGSGTQLSVL.

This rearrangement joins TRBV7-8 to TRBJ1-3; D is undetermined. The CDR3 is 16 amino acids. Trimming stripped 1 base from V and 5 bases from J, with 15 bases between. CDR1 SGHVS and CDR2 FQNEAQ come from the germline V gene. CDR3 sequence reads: CASSLESSNYRNTIYF. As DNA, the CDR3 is TGTGCCAGCAGCTTAGAGTCCAGCAACTACCGAAACACCATATATTTT.

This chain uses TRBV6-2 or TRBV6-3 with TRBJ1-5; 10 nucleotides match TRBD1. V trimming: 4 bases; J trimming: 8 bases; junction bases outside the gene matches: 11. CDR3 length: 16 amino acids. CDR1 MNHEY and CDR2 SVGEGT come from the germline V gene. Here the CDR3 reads CASSSSRDRGTEPQHF. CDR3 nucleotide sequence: TGTGCCAGCAGTTCGAGCCGGGACAGGGGAACGGAGCCCCAGCATTTT.

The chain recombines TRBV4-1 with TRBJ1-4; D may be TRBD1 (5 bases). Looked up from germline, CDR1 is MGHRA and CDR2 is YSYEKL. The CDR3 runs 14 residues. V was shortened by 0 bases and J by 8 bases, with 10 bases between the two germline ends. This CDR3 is CASSQEGRGEKLFF. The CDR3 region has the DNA TGCGCCAGCAGCCAAGAGGGCCGGGGGGAAAAACTGTTTTTT.

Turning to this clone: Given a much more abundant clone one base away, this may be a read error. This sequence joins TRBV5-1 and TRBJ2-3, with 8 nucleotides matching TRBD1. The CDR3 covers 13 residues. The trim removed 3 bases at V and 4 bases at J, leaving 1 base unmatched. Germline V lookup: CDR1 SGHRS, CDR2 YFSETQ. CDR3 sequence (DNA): TGCGCCAGCAGCTCCAGGGGGCCAGATACGCAGTATTTT. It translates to CASSSRGPDTQYF.

CDR3 bases: TGTGCCAGCAGTCAAACCCCGCCCAGGGGGGATCAGCCCCAGCATTTT. This codes for CASSQTPPRGDQPQHF. The rearrangement links TRBV6-2 or TRBV6-3 to TRBJ1-5; 7 nucleotides match TRBD1. The CDR3 contains 16 residues. The J segment lost 5 bases and the V segment lost 5 bases, leaving 12 bases of the junction unmatched. Germline CDR1 is MNHEY and CDR2 is SVGEGT.

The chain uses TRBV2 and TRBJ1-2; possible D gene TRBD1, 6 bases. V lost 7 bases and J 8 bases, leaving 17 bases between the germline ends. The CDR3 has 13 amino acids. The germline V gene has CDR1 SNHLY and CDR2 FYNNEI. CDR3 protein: CASNLRGPDGYTF. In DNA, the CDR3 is TGTGCCAGCAATCTCAGGGGCCCGGACGGCTACACCTTC.

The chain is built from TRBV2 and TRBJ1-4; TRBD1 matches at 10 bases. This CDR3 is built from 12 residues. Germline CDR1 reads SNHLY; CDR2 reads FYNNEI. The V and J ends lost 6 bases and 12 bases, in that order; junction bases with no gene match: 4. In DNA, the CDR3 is TGTGCCAGCAGGAGGACAGGGGGGGAACTGTTTTTT. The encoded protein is CASRRTGGELFF.

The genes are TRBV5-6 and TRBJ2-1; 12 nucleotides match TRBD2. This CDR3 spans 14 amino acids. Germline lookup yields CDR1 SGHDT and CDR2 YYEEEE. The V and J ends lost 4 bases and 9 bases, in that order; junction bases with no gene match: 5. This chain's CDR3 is CASSPLAGGLEQFF. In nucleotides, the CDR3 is TGTGCCAGCAGCCCCCTAGCGGGAGGGCTTGAGCAGTTCTTC.

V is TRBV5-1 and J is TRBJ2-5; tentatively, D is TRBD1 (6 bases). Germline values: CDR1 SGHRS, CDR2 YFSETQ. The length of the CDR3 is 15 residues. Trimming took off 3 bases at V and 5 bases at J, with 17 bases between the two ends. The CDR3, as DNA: TGCGCCAGCAGCTCCCGGGCAGGGGCGGTGGAGACCCAGTACTTC. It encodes CASSSRAGAVETQYF.

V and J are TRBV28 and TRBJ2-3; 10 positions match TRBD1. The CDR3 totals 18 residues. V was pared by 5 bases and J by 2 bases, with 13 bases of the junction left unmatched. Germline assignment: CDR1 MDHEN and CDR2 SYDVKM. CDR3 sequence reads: CASSLSGTGVIITDTQYF. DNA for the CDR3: TGTGCCAGCAGTCTCTCCGGGACAGGGGTCATCATCACAGATACGCAGTATTTT.

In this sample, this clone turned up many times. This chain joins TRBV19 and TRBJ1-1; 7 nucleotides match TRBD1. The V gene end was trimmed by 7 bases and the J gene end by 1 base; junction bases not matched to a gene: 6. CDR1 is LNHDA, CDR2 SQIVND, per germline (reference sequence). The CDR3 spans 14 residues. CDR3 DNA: TGTGCCAGTAAGGAGGGACAGCAGAACACTGAAGCTTTCTTT. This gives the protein CASKEGQQNTEAFF.

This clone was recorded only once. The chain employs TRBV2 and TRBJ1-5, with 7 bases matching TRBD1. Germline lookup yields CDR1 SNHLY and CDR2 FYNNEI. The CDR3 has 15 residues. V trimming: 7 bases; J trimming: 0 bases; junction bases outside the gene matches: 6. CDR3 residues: CASTRDRHSNQPQHF. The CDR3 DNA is TGTGCCAGCACCCGGGACAGACATAGCAATCAGCCCCAGCATTTT.

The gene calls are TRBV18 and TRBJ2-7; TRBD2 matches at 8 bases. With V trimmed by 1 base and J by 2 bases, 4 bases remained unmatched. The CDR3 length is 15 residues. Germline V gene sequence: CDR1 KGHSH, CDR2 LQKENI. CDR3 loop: CASSPRGLATYEQYF. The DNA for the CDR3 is TGTGCCAGCTCACCACGCGGACTAGCCACCTACGAGCAGTACTTC.

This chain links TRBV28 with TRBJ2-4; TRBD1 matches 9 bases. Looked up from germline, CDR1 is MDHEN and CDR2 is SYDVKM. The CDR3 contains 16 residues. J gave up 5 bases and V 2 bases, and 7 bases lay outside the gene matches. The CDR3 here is CASSLAGQGEQNIQYF. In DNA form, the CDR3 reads TGTGCCAGCAGTTTAGCGGGACAGGGAGAACAAAACATTCAGTACTTC.

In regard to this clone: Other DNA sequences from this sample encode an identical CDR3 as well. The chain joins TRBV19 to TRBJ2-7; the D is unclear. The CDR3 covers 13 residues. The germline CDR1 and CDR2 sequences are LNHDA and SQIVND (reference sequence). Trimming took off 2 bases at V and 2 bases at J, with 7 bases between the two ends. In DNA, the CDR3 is TGTGCCAGTAGTATAACGACTGCCTACGAGCAGTACTTC. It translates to CASSITTAYEQYF. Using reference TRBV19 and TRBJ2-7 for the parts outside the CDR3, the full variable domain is DGGITQSPKYLFRKEGQNVTLSCEQNLNHDAMYWYRQDPGQGLRLIYYSQIVNDFQKGDIAEGYSVSREKKESFPLTVTSAQKNPTAFYLCASSITTAYEQYFGPGTRLTVT.

The CDR3 loop reads CASSQGRSSGNTIYF. In DNA, the CDR3 is TGCGCCAGCAGCCAAGGACGGAGCTCTGGAAACACCATATATTTT. The gene calls are TRBV4-3 and TRBJ1-3; D is uncertain. Trimming stripped 1 base from V and 0 bases from J, with 7 bases between. Germline CDR1 is LGHNA and CDR2 is YSLEER. The length of the CDR3 is 15 residues.

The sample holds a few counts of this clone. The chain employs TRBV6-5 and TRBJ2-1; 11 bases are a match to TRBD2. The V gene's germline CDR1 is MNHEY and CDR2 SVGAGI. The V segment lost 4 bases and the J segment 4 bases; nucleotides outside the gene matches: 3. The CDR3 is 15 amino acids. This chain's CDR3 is CASSLSSGGYNEQFF. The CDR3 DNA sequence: TGTGCCAGCAGTTTATCTAGCGGGGGGTACAATGAGCAGTTCTTC.

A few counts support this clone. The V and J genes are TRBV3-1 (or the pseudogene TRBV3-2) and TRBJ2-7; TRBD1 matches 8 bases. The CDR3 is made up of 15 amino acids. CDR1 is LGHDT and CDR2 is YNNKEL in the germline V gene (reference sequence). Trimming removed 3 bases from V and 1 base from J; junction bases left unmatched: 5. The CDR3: CASSQRQGTSYEQYF. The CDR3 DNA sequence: TGTGCCAGCAGCCAGAGACAGGGGACGTCCTACGAGCAGTACTTC.

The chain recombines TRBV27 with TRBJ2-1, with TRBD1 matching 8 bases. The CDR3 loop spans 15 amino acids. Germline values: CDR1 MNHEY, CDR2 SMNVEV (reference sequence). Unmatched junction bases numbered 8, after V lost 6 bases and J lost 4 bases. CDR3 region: CASRDQGALYNEQFF. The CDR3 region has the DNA TGTGCCAGCAGGGACCAGGGGGCCCTATACAATGAGCAGTTCTTC.

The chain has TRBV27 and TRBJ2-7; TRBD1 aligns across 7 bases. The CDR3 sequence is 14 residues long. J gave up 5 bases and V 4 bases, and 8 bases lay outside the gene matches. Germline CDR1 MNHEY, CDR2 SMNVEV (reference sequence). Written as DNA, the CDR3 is TGTGCCAGCAGTTCCTATACGACAGGGAACGAGCAGTACTTC. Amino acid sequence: CASSSYTTGNEQYF.

Here the CDR3 DNA reads TGTGCCAGCAGCTTGGCTCGATCGGGGACAGGGGGCTTTGTGGCCCTCCACTTT. Amino acids: CASSLARSGTGGFVALHF. This chain uses TRBV5-6 with TRBJ1-6; 12 positions match TRBD1. Germline V lookup: CDR1 SGHDT, CDR2 YYEEEE. The length of the CDR3 is 18 residues. The J segment lost 14 bases and the V segment lost 0 bases, leaving 15 bases of the junction unmatched. Filled out from reference TRBV5-6 and TRBJ1-6, the complete variable domain reads DAGVTQSPTHLIKTRGQQVTLRCSPKSGHDTVSWYQQALGQGPQFIFQYYEEEERQRGNFPDRFSGHQFPNYSSELNVNALLLGDSALYLCASSLARSGTGGFVALHFGNGTRLTVT.